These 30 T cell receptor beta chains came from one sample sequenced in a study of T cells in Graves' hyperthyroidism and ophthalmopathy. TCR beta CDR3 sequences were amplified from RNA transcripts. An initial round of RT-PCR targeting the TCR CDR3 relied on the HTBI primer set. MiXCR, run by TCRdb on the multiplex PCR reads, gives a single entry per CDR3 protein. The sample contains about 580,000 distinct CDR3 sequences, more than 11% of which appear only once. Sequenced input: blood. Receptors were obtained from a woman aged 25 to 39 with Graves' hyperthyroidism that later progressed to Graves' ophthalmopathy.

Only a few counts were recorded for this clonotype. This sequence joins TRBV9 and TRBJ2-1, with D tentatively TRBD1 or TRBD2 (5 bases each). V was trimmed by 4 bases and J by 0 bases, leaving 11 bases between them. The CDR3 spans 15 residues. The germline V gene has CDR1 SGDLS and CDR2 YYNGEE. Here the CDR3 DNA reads TGTGCCAGCAGCATCCGGGACCACTCCTACAATGAGCAGTTCTTC. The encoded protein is CASSIRDHSYNEQFF.

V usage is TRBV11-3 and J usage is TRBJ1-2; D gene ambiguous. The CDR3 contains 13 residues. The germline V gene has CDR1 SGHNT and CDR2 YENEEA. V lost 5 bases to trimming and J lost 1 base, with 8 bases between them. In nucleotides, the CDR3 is TGTGCCAGCAGCAGGGAGGATAACTATGGCTACACCTTC. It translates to CASSREDNYGYTF.

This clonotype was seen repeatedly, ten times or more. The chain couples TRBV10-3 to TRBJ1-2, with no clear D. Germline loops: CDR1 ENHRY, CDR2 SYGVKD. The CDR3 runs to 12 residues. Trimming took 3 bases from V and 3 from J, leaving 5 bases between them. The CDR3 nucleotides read TGTGCCATCAGTGACAGAGACTATGGCTACACCTTC. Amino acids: CAISDRDYGYTF.

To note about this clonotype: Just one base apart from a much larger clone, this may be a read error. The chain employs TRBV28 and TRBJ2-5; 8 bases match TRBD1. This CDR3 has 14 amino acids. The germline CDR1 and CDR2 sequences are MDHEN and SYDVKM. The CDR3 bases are TGTGTCAGCAGTCAACAGGGGGTCCAAGAGACCCAGTACTTC. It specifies CVSSQQGVQETQYF.

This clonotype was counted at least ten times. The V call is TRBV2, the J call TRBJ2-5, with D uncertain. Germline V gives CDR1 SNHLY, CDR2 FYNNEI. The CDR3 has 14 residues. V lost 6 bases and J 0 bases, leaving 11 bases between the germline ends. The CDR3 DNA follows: TGTGCCAGCAGCGGACGGACGGACCAAGAGACCCAGTACTTC. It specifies CASSGRTDQETQYF.

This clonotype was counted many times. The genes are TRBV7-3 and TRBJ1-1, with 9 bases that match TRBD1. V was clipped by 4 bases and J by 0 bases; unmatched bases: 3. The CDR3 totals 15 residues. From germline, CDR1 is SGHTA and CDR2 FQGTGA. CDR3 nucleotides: TGTGCCAGCAGCTCCCGGACAGGGGTGAACACTGAAGCTTTCTTT. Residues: CASSSRTGVNTEAFF.

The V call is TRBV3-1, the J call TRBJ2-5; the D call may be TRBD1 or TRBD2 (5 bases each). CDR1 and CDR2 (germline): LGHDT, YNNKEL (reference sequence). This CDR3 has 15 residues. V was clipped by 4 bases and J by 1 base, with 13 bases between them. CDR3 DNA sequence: TGTGCCAGCAGCCTTCCCGGGACGTTCCAAGAGACCCAGTACTTC. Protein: CASSLPGTFQETQYF.

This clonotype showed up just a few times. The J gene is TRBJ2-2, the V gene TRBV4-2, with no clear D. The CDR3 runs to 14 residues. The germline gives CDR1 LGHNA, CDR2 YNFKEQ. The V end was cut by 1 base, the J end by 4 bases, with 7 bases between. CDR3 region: CASSQVTATGELFF. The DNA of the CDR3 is TGTGCCAGCAGCCAAGTCACTGCCACCGGGGAGCTGTTTTTT.

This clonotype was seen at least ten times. The CDR3 nucleotides are TGTGCCAGCGGACCCTGGGATAGCGGGACTATCTACGAGCAGTACTTC. Translation gives CASGPWDSGTIYEQYF. This chain connects TRBV11-3 to TRBJ2-7, with TRBD2 matching 8 bases. There are 16 residues in the CDR3. V shed 8 bases and J 3 bases; nucleotides not matched to a gene: 15. CDR1 is SGHNT, CDR2 YENEEA, per germline. Full variable domain (missing parts from reference TRBV11-3 and TRBJ2-7): EAGVVQSPRYKIIEKKQPVAFWCNPISGHNTLYWYLQNLGQGPELLIRYENEEAVDDSQLPKDRFSAERLKGVDSTLKIQPAELGDSAVYLCASGPWDSGTIYEQYFGPGTRLTVT.

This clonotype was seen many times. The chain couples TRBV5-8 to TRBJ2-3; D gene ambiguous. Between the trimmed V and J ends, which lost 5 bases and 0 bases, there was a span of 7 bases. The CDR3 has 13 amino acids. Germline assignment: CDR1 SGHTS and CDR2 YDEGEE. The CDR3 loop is CASRKLSTDTQYF. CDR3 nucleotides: TGTGCCAGCAGGAAACTCAGCACAGATACGCAGTATTTT. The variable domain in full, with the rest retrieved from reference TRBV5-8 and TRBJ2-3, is EAGVTQSPTHLIKTRGQQATLRCSPISGHTSVYWYQQALGLGLQFLLWYDEGEERNRGNFPPRFSGRQFPNYSSELNVNALELEDSALYLCASRKLSTDTQYFGPGTRLTVL.

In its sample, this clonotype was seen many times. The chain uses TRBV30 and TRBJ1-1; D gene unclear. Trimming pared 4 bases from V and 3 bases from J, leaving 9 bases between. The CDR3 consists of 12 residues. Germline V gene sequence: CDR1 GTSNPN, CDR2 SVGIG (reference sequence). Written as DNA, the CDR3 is TGTGCCTGGAAAGAGGGATACACTGAAGCTTTCTTT. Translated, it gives CAWKEGYTEAFF.

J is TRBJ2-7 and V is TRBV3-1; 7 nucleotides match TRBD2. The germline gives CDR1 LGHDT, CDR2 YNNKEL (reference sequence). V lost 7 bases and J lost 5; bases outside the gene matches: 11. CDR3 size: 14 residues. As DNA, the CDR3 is TGTGCCAGCACCCTTGGCGGGAGCTTCGACGAGCAGTACTTC. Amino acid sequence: CASTLGGSFDEQYF.

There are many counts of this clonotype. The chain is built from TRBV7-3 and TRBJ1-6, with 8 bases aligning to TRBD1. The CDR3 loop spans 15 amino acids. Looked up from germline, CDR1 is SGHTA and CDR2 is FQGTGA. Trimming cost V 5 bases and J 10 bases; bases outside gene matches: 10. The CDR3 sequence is CASSRGQGIQSPLHF. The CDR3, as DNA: TGTGCCAGCAGCCGAGGACAGGGCATTCAATCACCCCTCCACTTT.

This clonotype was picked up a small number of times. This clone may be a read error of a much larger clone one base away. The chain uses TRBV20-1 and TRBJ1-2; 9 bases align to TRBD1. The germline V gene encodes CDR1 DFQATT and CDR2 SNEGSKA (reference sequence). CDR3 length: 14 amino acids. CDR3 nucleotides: TGCAGTGCTCCGTCCGGGACAGGGCACTATGGCCACACCTTC. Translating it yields CSAPSGTGHYGHTF.

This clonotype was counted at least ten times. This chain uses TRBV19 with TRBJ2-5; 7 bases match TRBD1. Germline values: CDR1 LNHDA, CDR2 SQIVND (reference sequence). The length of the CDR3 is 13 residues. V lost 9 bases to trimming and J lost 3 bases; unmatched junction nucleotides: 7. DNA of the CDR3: TGTGCCAGCAGTCCCGACAGGGAAGAGACCCAGTACTTC. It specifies CASSPDREETQYF.

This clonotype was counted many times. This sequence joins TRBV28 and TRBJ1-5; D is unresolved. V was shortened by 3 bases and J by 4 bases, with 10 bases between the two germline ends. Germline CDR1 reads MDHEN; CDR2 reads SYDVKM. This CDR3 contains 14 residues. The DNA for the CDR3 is TGTGCCAGCAGTTTGAGACTGCTAAATCAGCCCCAGCATTTT. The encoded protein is CASSLRLLNQPQHF.

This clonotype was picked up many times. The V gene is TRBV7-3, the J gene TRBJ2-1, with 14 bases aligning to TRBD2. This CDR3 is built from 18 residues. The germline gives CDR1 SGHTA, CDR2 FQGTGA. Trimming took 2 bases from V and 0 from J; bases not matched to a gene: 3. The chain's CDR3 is CASSLGTSGRVSYNEQFF. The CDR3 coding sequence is TGTGCCAGCAGCTTAGGGACTAGCGGGAGAGTCTCCTACAATGAGCAGTTCTTC.

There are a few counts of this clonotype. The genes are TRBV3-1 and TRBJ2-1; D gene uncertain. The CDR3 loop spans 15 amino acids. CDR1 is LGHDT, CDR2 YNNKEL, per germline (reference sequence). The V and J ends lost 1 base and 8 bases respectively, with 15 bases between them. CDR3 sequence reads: CASSQAGPQEDEQFF. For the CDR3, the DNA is TGTGCCAGCAGCCAAGCCGGACCGCAAGAGGATGAGCAGTTCTTC.

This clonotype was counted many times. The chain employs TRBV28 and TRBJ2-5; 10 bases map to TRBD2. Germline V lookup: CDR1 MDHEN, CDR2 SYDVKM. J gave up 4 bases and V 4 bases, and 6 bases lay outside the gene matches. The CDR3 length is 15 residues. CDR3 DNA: TGTGCCAGCAGTTCAGAACTAGCGGGGCCAGAGACCCAGTACTTC. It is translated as CASSSELAGPETQYF.

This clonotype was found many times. CDR3 residues: CASSIWGGFNEQFF. The CDR3 DNA reads as TGTGCCAGTAGTATATGGGGGGGATTCAATGAGCAGTTCTTC. The chain joins TRBV19 to TRBJ2-1; 7 positions match TRBD2. Germline V gene lookup returns CDR1 LNHDA and CDR2 SQIVND (reference sequence). V gave up 2 bases and J gave up 6 bases; unmatched junction bases: 4. This CDR3 spans 14 amino acids.

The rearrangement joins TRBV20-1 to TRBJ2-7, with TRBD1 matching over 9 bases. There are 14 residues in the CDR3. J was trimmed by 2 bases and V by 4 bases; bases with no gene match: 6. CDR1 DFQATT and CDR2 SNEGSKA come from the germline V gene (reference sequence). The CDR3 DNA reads TGCAGTGCTATCTCCGGGACAGGGACCTACGAGCAGTACTTC. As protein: CSAISGTGTYEQYF.

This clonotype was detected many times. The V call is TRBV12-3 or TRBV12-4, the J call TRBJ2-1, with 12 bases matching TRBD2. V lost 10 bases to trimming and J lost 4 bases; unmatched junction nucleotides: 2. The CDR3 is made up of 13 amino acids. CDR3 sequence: CATGTSGYNEQFF. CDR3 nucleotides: TGTGCCACAGGGACTAGCGGGTACAATGAGCAGTTCTTC.

This CDR3 reads CAWSTGQGSMDTF. DNA of the CDR3: TGTGCCTGGAGTACTGGACAGGGCTCGATGGACACCTTC. The chain uses TRBV30 and TRBJ1-2, with TRBD1 matching over 8 bases. Germline V gene sequence: CDR1 GTSNPN, CDR2 SVGIG (reference sequence). This CDR3 has 13 residues. Trimming took 2 bases from V and 12 from J; bases not matched to a gene: 11.

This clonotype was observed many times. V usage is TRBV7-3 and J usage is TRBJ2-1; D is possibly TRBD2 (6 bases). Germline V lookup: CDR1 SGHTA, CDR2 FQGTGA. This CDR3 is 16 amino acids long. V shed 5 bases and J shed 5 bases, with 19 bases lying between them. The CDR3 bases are TGTGCCAGCAGCGCCCTTTATGGACTACAAGACAATGAGCAGTTCTTC. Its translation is CASSALYGLQDNEQFF.

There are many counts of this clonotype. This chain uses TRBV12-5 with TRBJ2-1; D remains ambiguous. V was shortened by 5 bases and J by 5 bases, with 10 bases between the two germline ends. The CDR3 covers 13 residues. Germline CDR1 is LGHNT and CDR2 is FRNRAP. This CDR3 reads CASGPTPDNEQFF. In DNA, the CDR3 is TGTGCTAGTGGTCCAACCCCGGACAATGAGCAGTTCTTC.

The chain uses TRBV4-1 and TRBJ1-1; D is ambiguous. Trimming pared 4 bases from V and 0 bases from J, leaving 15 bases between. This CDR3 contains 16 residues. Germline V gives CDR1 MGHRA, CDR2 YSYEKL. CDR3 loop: CASSLRPQAMNTEAFF. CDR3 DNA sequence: TGCGCCAGCAGCCTCCGACCCCAGGCCATGAACACTGAAGCTTTCTTT.

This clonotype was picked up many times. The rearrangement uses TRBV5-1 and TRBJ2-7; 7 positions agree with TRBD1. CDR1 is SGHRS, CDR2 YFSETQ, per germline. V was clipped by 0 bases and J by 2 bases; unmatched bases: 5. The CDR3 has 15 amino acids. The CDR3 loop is CASSLDRTGAYEQYF. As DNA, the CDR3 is TGCGCCAGCAGCTTGGATCGGACAGGCGCCTACGAGCAGTACTTC.

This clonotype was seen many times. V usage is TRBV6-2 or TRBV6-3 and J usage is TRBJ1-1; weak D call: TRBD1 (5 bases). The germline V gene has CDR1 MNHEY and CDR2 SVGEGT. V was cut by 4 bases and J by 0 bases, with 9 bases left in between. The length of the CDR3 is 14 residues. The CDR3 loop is CASSLGEMNTEAFF. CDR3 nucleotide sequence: TGTGCCAGCAGTTTGGGGGAAATGAACACTGAAGCTTTCTTT.

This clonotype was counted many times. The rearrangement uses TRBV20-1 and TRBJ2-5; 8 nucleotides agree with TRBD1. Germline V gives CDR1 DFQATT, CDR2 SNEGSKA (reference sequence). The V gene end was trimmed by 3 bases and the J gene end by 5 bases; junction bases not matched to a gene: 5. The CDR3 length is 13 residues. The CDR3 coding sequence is TGCAGTGCTAGTACAGGGGGGTCGGAGACCCAGTACTTC. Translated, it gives CSASTGGSETQYF.

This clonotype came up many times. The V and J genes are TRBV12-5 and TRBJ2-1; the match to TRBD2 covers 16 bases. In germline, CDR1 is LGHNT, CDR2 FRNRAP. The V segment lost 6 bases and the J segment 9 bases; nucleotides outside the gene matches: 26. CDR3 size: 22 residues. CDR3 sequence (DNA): TGTGCTAGTGGGGTGGCGGGACTAGCGGGAGGGCCGGGCGCCATGCTCCAGGGTGAGCAGTTCTTC. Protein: CASGVAGLAGGPGAMLQGEQFF.